Each of the 15 T cell receptor beta chains below was sequenced from the same sample in a study of T cell clonality in common variable immunodeficiency. Measured with immunoSEQ multiplex PCR; TCRdb has only the in-frame clones, and not every one. Listed for the sample are some 44,000 clones, none seen a single time. Sequencing input: peripheral blood mononuclear cells. These receptors all come from a person aged 18 to 75 in good health.

This clone appeared many times. The read is 3 residues too short to cover the CDR3 end, so that end is filled in from the germline J gene. The rearrangement links TRBV6-1 to TRBJ2-2; possible D gene TRBD1, 6 bases. Trimming cost V 0 bases and J 6 bases, with 11 bases left between them. Germline CDR1 and CDR2: MNHNS and SASEGT. The CDR3 is made up of 15 amino acids. This CDR3 is CASSEASGGPGELFF. Incomplete CDR3 DNA: TGTGCCAGCAGTGAAGCGTCTGGGGGCCCCGGGGAG.

This clone was counted many times. One end of the junction is discordant with germline, which a read error may explain. The read falls 3 residues short of the CDR3 end, and the missing part is taken from the germline J gene. The chain couples TRBV4-2 to TRBJ1-3; maybe TRBD1 (6 bases). This CDR3 has 15 amino acids. Per germline, CDR1 LGHNA and CDR2 YNFKEQ. CDR3 DNA (partial): TGCGCCAGCAGCCAAGAACAGGGTTCTGGAAACACC. It encodes CASSQEQGSGNT. The whole CDR3 protein reads CASSQEQGSGNTIYF.

This clone was seen repeatedly, ten times or more. The CDR3 goes on 3 residues after the read ends, and that part is filled in from the germline J gene. This chain connects TRBV12-3 or TRBV12-4 to TRBJ2-3; TRBD2 matches at 12 bases. The ends lost 3 bases at V and 5 bases at J; junction bases unmatched: 3. The CDR3 is 15 residues long. Incomplete CDR3 DNA: TGTGCCAGCAGTTTTCTAGCGGGGGGGGTAGATACG. Protein product: CASSFLAGGVDT. The whole CDR3 reads CASSFLAGGVDTQYF.

This clone is labeled medium-sized. The missing CDR3 end, 3 residues past where the read stops, is filled in from the germline J gene. The chain has TRBV5-1 and TRBJ2-2; TRBD2 aligns across 7 bases. The germline gives CDR1 SGHRS, CDR2 YFSETQ. V was clipped by 1 base and J by 5 bases; unmatched bases: 2. This CDR3 is built from 14 residues. The CDR3 loop is CASSLQAGTGELFF. CDR3 bases read: TGCGCCAGCAGCTTGCAAGCGGGAACCGGGGAG.

In its sample, this clone was seen many times. The CDR3 end lies 3 residues beyond the end of the read and is filled in from the germline J gene. This chain links TRBV14 with TRBJ2-3; 10 positions match TRBD1. Germline CDR1 reads SGHDN; CDR2 reads FVKESK. The CDR3 length is 16 residues. Germline trimming cut 2 bases from V and 5 bases from J; bases unmatched to any gene: 7. The sequenced part of the CDR3 DNA is TGTGCCAGCAGCCAACGCCGGACAGGGGGAATAGATACG. Translated: CASSQRRTGGIDT. The entire CDR3 protein reads CASSQRRTGGIDTQYF.

This clone was seen ten or more times. The sequenced fragment ends 3 residues before the CDR3 boundary, so the rest is inferred from the germline J gene. V usage is TRBV20-1 and J usage is TRBJ1-2; 7 nucleotides align to TRBD1. The CDR3 contains 14 residues. The V and J ends lost 0 bases and 6 bases, in that order; junction bases with no gene match: 7. Germline V gene data show CDR1 as DFQATT and CDR2 as SNEGSKA (reference sequence). The sequenced part of the CDR3 DNA is TGCAGTGCTAGAGATCCCGCAGGGGGTAATGGC. This gives the protein CSARDPAGGNG. The whole CDR3 region reads CSARDPAGGNGYTF.

This clone was counted ten times or more. The CDR3 extends 3 residues past the end of the read, so its final part is completed from the germline J gene. The rearrangement links TRBV7-3 to TRBJ2-2, with TRBD2 identical over 10 bases. The V gene's germline CDR1 is SGHTA and CDR2 FQGTGA. The CDR3 runs to 16 residues. V lost 5 bases and J lost 7; bases outside the gene matches: 10. The CDR3: CASSAHTSGMGGELFF. The covered CDR3 bases are TGTGCCAGCAGCGCCCATACTAGCGGGATGGGCGGGGAG.

This clone showed up many times. The CDR3 extends 3 residues past the end of the read, so its final part is completed from the germline J gene. The rearrangement links TRBV28 to TRBJ1-5; 10 bases map to TRBD1. In germline, CDR1 is MDHEN, CDR2 SYDVKM. Unmatched junction bases numbered 4, after V lost 8 bases and J lost 0 bases. This CDR3 has 15 residues. CDR3 DNA, as far as it was read: TGTGCCAGCCGGACAGGGGGTTTTAGCAATCAGCCC. Translated: CASRTGGFSNQP. From start to end, the CDR3 is CASRTGGFSNQPQHF. The full variable domain, its missing parts supplied by reference TRBV28 and TRBJ1-5, is DVKVTQSSRYLVKRTGEKVFLECVQDMDHENMFWYRQDPGLGLRLIYFSYDVKMKEKGDIPEGYSVSREKKERFSLILESASTNQTSMYLCASRTGGFSNQPQHFGDGTRLSIL.

This clone was picked up many times. The DNA ends 3 residues before the CDR3 does, and the rest of the CDR3 is filled in from the germline J gene. V is TRBV12-3 or TRBV12-4 and J is TRBJ2-5; D might be TRBD1 (5 bases). Trimming removed 8 bases from V and 1 base from J, with 11 bases in between. The CDR3 consists of 13 residues. CDR3 in amino acids: CASGHRSQETQYF. The CDR3 bases that were read are TGTGCCAGCGGGCACAGGAGCCAAGAGACC.

This clone appeared many times. The sequence runs out 3 residues before the end of the CDR3; the remainder is reconstructed from the germline J gene. This sequence joins TRBV6-4 and TRBJ2-1, with 12 bases matching TRBD2. CDR1 is MRHNA, CDR2 SNTAGT, per germline. With 0 bases clipped from V and 6 bases from J, the junction kept 0 bases outside the gene matches. The CDR3 sequence is 15 residues long. The CDR3 bases that were read are TGTGCCAGCAGTGACTCGACTAGCGGGAGCAATGAG. Translated, it gives CASSDSTSGSNE. The CDR3 in full is CASSDSTSGSNEQFF.

This clone was seen many times. The read terminates 3 residues ahead of where the CDR3 ends, so the germline J gene completes it. V is TRBV9 and J is TRBJ2-1, with 7 positions matching TRBD2. V shed 0 bases, J shed 0 bases, and the junction held 3 bases outside the gene matches. In germline, CDR1 is SGDLS, CDR2 YYNGEE. This CDR3 has 16 amino acids. The CDR3: CASSVGGGSSYNEQFF. CDR3 bases read: TGTGCCAGCAGCGTAGGTGGCGGGAGCTCCTACAATGAG.

This clone was detected ten times or more. The read terminates 3 residues ahead of where the CDR3 ends, so the germline J gene completes it. The gene calls are TRBV4-1 and TRBJ2-7; 8 positions match TRBD1. CDR1 is MGHRA, CDR2 YSYEKL, per germline. This CDR3 region has 14 residues. The J segment lost 4 bases and the V segment lost 4 bases, leaving 6 bases of the junction unmatched. The sequenced part of the CDR3 DNA is TGCGCCAGCAGCCTTTGGACAGGGCCGTACGAG. It specifies CASSLWTGPYE. The entire CDR3 reads CASSLWTGPYEQYF.

This clone was seen ten or more times. The CDR3 loop is CASSDSGIAEAFF. The covered CDR3 bases are TGTGCCAGCTCAGATTCAGGGATAGCTGAA. The V and J genes are TRBV18 and TRBJ1-1, with D perhaps matching TRBD1 (5 bases). The sequence runs out 3 residues before the end of the CDR3; the remainder is reconstructed from the germline J gene. V dropped 5 bases and J dropped 6 bases, with 13 bases sitting between them. This CDR3 has 13 residues. CDR1 and CDR2 (germline): KGHSH, LQKENI.

This clone was detected ten times or more. The read comes to an end 3 residues before the CDR3 does, leaving the germline J gene to fill in the end. The chain employs TRBV14 and TRBJ1-4; no reliable D call. Deletions cut 3 bases from V and 4 bases from J, with 6 bases between. Germline V CDR1 and CDR2: SGHDN, FVKESK. CDR3 size: 13 residues. CDR3 loop: CASSHSFNEKLFF. The part of the CDR3 DNA that was read is TGTGCCAGCAGCCACAGTTTTAATGAAAAA. Filled out from reference TRBV14 and TRBJ1-4, the complete variable domain reads EAGVTQFPSHSVIEKGQTVTLRCDPISGHDNLYWYRRVMGKEIKFLLHFVKESKQDESGMPNNRFLAERTGGTYSTLKVQPAELEDSGVYFCASSHSFNEKLFFGSGTQLSVL.

This clone was picked up many times. The CDR3 extends 3 residues past the end of the read, so its final part is completed from the germline J gene. This rearrangement joins TRBV19 to TRBJ1-6; 8 positions agree with TRBD1. The CDR3 covers 15 residues. Germline V gives CDR1 LNHDA, CDR2 SQIVND (reference sequence). V shed 7 bases and J 11 bases; nucleotides not matched to a gene: 13. CDR3 DNA (partial): TGTGCCAGTACCGATCCAGGACAGGGTTCAACACCC. Its protein product is CASTDPGQGSTP. The full CDR3 reads CASTDPGQGSTPLHF.